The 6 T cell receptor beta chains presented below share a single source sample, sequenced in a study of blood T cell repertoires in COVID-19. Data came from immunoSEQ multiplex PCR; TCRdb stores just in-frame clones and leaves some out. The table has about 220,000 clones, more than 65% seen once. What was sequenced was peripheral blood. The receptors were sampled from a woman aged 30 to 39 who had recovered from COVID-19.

The CDR3 coding sequence is TGTGCCAGCAGCTTAAGGTTACGGAGGGGAAACACCATATATTTT. It yields the protein CASSLRLRRGNTIYF. V gene TRBV7-6 combines with J gene TRBJ1-3, with unresolved D. The CDR3 has 15 amino acids. Germline V gene sequence: CDR1 SGHVS, CDR2 FNYEAQ. Trimming removed 2 bases from V and 4 bases from J, with 12 bases in between.

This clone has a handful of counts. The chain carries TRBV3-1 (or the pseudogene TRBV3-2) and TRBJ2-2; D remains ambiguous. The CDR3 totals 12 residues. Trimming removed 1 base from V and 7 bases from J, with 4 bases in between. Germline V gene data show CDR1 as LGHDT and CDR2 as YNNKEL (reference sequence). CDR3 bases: TGTGCCAGCAGCCAAGTATACGGGGAGCTGTTTTTT. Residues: CASSQVYGELFF.

The CDR3 here is CASSYSTLTQPQHF. CDR3 nucleotides: TGTGCCAGCAGTTACTCGACATTGACTCAGCCCCAGCATTTT. The J gene is TRBJ1-5, the V gene TRBV6-6; the D is unclear. Trimming cost V 0 bases and J 6 bases, with 9 bases left between them. Germline values: CDR1 MNHNY, CDR2 SVGAGI (reference sequence). The CDR3 spans 14 residues.

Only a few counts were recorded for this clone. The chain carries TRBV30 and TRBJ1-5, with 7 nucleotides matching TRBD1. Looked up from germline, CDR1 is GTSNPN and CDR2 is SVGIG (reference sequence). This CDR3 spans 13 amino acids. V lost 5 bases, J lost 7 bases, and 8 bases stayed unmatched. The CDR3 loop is CAWSNRGEQPQHF. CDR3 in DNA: TGTGCCTGGTCTAACAGGGGAGAACAGCCCCAGCATTTT.

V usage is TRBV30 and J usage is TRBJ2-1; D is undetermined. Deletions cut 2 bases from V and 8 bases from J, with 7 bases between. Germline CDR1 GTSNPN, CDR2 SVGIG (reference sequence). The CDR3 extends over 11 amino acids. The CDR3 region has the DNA TGTGCCTGGAGTTTGAGTTATGAGCAGTTCTTC. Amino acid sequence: CAWSLSYEQFF.

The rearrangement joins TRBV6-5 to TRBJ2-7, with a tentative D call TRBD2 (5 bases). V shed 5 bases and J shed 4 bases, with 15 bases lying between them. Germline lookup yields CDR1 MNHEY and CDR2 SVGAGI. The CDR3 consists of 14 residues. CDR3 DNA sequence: TGTGCCAGCAGTAGGACCTTCGGAGGTTACGAGCAGTACTTC. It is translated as CASSRTFGGYEQYF.